The clone carrying this T cell receptor beta chain has more than one count but fewer than ten. What it recognizes is unknown. Within the sample, other DNA sequences also encode this same CDR3. The sample originates from a study of CD8+ T cells in alopecia areata. Study-level background: Treated patients received oral tofacitinib, 5 to 10 mg twice daily. Severity scores in treated patients reflected the percentage of scalp affected. The study, taken as a whole, reports: The study found TCR sharing across patients less clear than in mice, possibly for HLA reasons.

Germline CDR1 reads SGHTA; CDR2 reads FQGNSA. The V end lost 1 base, the J end lost 0 bases, and 9 bases lay between the germline ends. The CDR3 runs to 15 residues. RNA extraction was followed by reverse transcription into cDNA, which acted as the sequencing template. Profiling relied on immunoSEQ multiplex PCR, and the TCRdb table lists in-frame clones only, not all of them. The profile shows about 210,000 clones, more than 30% of them singletons. Indicated treatment: oral pan-JAK inhibitor, 5-10 mg twice daily. Sorting of CD4+ and CD8+ T cells was performed on PBMCs. Here the sequenced sample was CD4+ T cells sorted from blood, taken between weeks 30 and 35, from a patient treated with tofacitinib. The rearrangement links TRBV7-2 to TRBJ1-1; the D is unclear. The clonotype originates from a human donor with alopecia areata. Here the CDR3 reads CASSLVRVMNTEAFF. In DNA form, the CDR3 reads TGTGCCAGCAGCTTAGTGAGGGTTATGAACACTGAAGCTTTCTTT.